The text below deals with one T cell receptor (beta chain). The specificity of this receptor is unknown. It has no much larger one-base neighbor in the sample; base qualities were not kept. Between the V and J ends, shortened by 4 bases and 0 bases respectively, the junction contains 7 bases. CDR1 and CDR2 (MNHNS, SASEGT) derive from the germline V gene. From its cysteine to its phenylalanine, the CDR3 spans 14 amino acids. This entry keeps only the CDR3 DNA: 42 bases, framed from base 1. The library was obtained by the immunoSEQ multiplex PCR assay. What TCRdb holds here is the immuneACCESS table cut down to in-frame rearrangements. Part of the clones is not present; checked against another copy, under half of the missing clones reflect an unresolved V gene, and the others are unexplained. This sample holds 9,500 to 15,000 clones; about 90% were observed only once. Roughly 8.5% of the sample belongs to the ten largest clones.

The data derive from a study of technical replicates of blood from four donors (dated by TCRdb to the late 2010s). The source is a human donor in good health. Material: PBMCs. The chain links TRBV6-1 with TRBJ1-3; TRBD1 is a weak D gene call, 5 bases matching. Here is the DNA: TGTGCCAGCAGTGGACAGCTCTCTGGAAACACCATATATTTT. This codes for CASSGQLSGNTIYF.